Below are 19 T cell receptor beta chains sequenced from a single sample in a study of blood T cell repertoires in COVID-19. Here immunoSEQ multiplex PCR was the method, and the copy in TCRdb shows in-frame clones only, minus some. The table has around 700,000 clones, 75% to 90% seen once. The sequencing sample was made of peripheral blood. The receptors stem from a woman under 30 with acute or convalescent COVID-19.

The rearrangement uses TRBV19 and TRBJ1-1; 9 bases line up with TRBD1. V trimming: 4 bases; J trimming: 0 bases; junction bases outside the gene matches: 9. This CDR3 has 17 residues. In germline, CDR1 is LNHDA, CDR2 SQIVND (reference sequence). The DNA of the CDR3 is TGTGCCAGTAGTACCCCCACAGGACAGGGGTTGAACACTGAAGCTTTCTTT. Translation: CASSTPTGQGLNTEAFF. Using reference TRBV19 and TRBJ1-1 for the parts outside the CDR3, the full variable domain is DGGITQSPKYLFRKEGQNVTLSCEQNLNHDAMYWYRQDPGQGLRLIYYSQIVNDFQKGDIAEGYSVSREKKESFPLTVTSAQKNPTAFYLCASSTPTGQGLNTEAFFGQGTRLTVV.

This sequence joins TRBV6-2 or TRBV6-3 and TRBJ2-5; 14 nucleotides align to TRBD2. The CDR3 is made up of 16 amino acids. CDR1 and CDR2 (germline): MNHEY, SVGEGT. With V trimmed by 6 bases and J by 5 bases, 8 bases remained unmatched. CDR3 DNA sequence: TGTGCCAGCAGCCCGGGACTAGCGGGGGATGTTGAGACCCAGTACTTC. The encoded protein is CASSPGLAGDVETQYF.

The chain joins TRBV27 to TRBJ2-2, with a tentative D call TRBD2 (6 bases). The CDR3 covers 14 residues. Trimming took 5 bases from V and 4 from J, leaving 11 bases between them. Germline CDR1 reads MNHEY; CDR2 reads SMNVEV (reference sequence). This CDR3 reads CASSILRGTGELFF. In nucleotides, the CDR3 is TGTGCCAGCAGTATTTTGCGGGGCACCGGGGAGCTGTTTTTT.

The chain recombines TRBV10-3 with TRBJ2-7; D possibly corresponds to TRBD1 (6 bases). The ends were cut back, 4 bases at V and 0 bases at J, with 16 bases in the middle. This CDR3 has 16 residues. The germline V gene encodes CDR1 ENHRY and CDR2 SYGVKD. This CDR3 reads CAISVLPGHSSYEQYF. The CDR3 bases are TGTGCCATCAGTGTACTTCCGGGACATAGCTCCTACGAGCAGTACTTC.

The chain joins TRBV23-1 to TRBJ1-6; 10 nucleotides line up with TRBD1. TRBV23-1 is annotated as an ORF whose role is uncertain. The CDR3 spans 18 residues. Trimming took 4 bases from V and 8 from J; bases not matched to a gene: 14. This CDR3 is CASSLRPWDRGWDSPLHF. The CDR3 region has the DNA TGCGCCAGCAGTCTCCGGCCCTGGGACAGGGGATGGGATTCACCCCTCCACTTT.

The V gene is TRBV7-3, the J gene TRBJ1-5; a weak D match, TRBD1 (6 bases). Trimming left V 8 bases short and J 2 bases short, with 13 bases between. The CDR3 loop spans 14 amino acids. The germline V gene has CDR1 SGHTA and CDR2 FQGTGA. CDR3 nucleotide sequence: TGTGCCAGCCAGGGGTTTTGGGGCAATCAGCCCCAGCATTTT. Protein product: CASQGFWGNQPQHF.

CDR3 loop: CASTQTENYNYGYTF. CDR3 nucleotide sequence: TGTGCCAGCACCCAGACAGAGAATTACAACTATGGCTACACCTTC. The chain employs TRBV6-5 and TRBJ1-2, with a possible D match to TRBD1 (5 bases). CDR1 is MNHEY and CDR2 is SVGAGI in the germline V gene. The CDR3 is 15 residues long. V was shortened by 7 bases and J by 2 bases, with 17 bases between the two germline ends.

The chain links TRBV7-9 to TRBJ1-2, with 7 nucleotides matching TRBD1. Germline loops: CDR1 SEHNR, CDR2 FQNEAQ (reference sequence). Unmatched junction bases numbered 6, after V lost 4 bases and J lost 10 bases. The CDR3 contains 12 residues. The CDR3 DNA reads as TGTGCCAGCAGCTCCGAAGGGGGCGTCTACACCTTC. Protein: CASSSEGGVYTF.

The chain employs TRBV18 and TRBJ1-1, with a weak D call TRBD1 (6 bases). CDR1 and CDR2 (germline): KGHSH, LQKENI. The CDR3 extends over 14 amino acids. V lost 4 bases and J lost 5, with 14 bases in between. CDR3 protein: CASSQGHPQTEAFF. CDR3 coding DNA: TGTGCCAGCTCACAGGGACACCCCCAAACTGAAGCTTTCTTT. Full variable domain (outside the CDR3, taken from reference TRBV18 and TRBJ1-1): NAGVMQNPRHLVRRRGQEARLRCSPMKGHSHVYWYRQLPEEGLKFMVYLQKENIIDESGMPKERFSAEFPKEGPSILRIQQVVRGDSAAYFCASSQGHPQTEAFFGQGTRLTVV.

The chain links TRBV7-2 to TRBJ1-5; no definite D call. Germline-derived CDR1 and CDR2 are SGHTA and FQGNSA. This CDR3 contains 14 residues. Deletions cut 5 bases from V and 0 bases from J, with 8 bases between. The chain's CDR3 is CASSIQYSNQPQHF. For the CDR3, the DNA is TGTGCCAGCAGCATACAGTATAGCAATCAGCCCCAGCATTTT.

In nucleotides, the CDR3 is TGTGCTAGTGGTTTGGTTCTCGGGGCAGGGGAGAGAAACACCATATATTTT. This translates into CASGLVLGAGERNTIYF. The V call is TRBV12-5, the J call TRBJ1-3; weak D call: TRBD1 (6 bases). V lost 0 bases, J lost 5 bases, and 17 bases lay in between. Germline CDR1 LGHNT, CDR2 FRNRAP. This CDR3 spans 17 amino acids. The variable domain in full, completed from reference TRBV12-5 and TRBJ1-3, reads DARVTQTPRHKVTEMGQEVTMRCQPILGHNTVFWYRQTMMQGLELLAYFRNRAPLDDSGMPKDRFSAEMPDATLATLKIQPSEPRDSAVYFCASGLVLGAGERNTIYFGEGSWLTVV.

In this sample, this clone turned up a few times. V and J are TRBV2 and TRBJ1-2, with TRBD1 matching over 8 bases. The V gene's germline CDR1 is SNHLY and CDR2 FYNNEI. The CDR3 is 14 amino acids. Germline trimming cut 3 bases from V and 4 bases from J; bases unmatched to any gene: 4. DNA of the CDR3: TGTGCCAGCAGTGATCCCGACAGGGGCTATGGCTACACCTTC. Translating it yields CASSDPDRGYGYTF.

The chain links TRBV10-3 to TRBJ2-1, with 8 bases fitting TRBD2. There are 14 residues in the CDR3. Unmatched junction bases numbered 1, after V lost 6 bases and J lost 0 bases. Looked up from germline, CDR1 is ENHRY and CDR2 is SYGVKD. As DNA, the CDR3 is TGTGCCATCAGCGGGACTAGCTCCTACAATGAGCAGTTCTTC. Residues: CAISGTSSYNEQFF.

V is TRBV7-2 and J is TRBJ2-7, with TRBD1 identical over 7 bases. This CDR3 is built from 12 residues. Germline CDR1 reads SGHTA; CDR2 reads FQGNSA. The ends lost 5 bases at V and 4 bases at J; junction bases unmatched: 2. CDR3 coding DNA: TGTGCCAGCAGCCCAGGGGGATACGAGCAGTACTTC. Translated: CASSPGGYEQYF.

This clone came up a few times. This sequence joins TRBV4-1 and TRBJ1-1, with TRBD1 matching 8 bases. V lost 4 bases, J lost 4 bases, and 14 bases stayed unmatched. The CDR3 is made up of 17 amino acids. Germline CDR1 reads MGHRA; CDR2 reads YSYEKL. CDR3 amino acids: CASSPPGRQGAGTEAFF. The CDR3 DNA reads TGCGCCAGCAGCCCCCCAGGCCGGCAGGGGGCTGGCACTGAAGCTTTCTTT.

This chain joins TRBV19 and TRBJ1-2; D gene uncertain. V lost 5 bases and J 2 bases, leaving 15 bases between the germline ends. This CDR3 comprises 15 residues. In germline, CDR1 is LNHDA, CDR2 SQIVND (reference sequence). CDR3 sequence reads: CASSGAVLRNYGYTF. CDR3 bases: TGTGCCAGTAGTGGTGCGGTTTTGCGGAACTATGGCTACACCTTC.

The chain carries TRBV5-4 and TRBJ2-7; a weak D match, TRBD1 (5 bases). CDR1 and CDR2 from the germline V gene are SGHNT and YYREEE (reference sequence). This CDR3 has 14 amino acids. Deletions cut 0 bases from V and 6 bases from J, with 13 bases between. The CDR3 DNA follows: TGTGCCAGCAGCTTGGGGCAGGGTGCGGTCGAGCAGTACTTC. This translates into CASSLGQGAVEQYF.

The chain employs TRBV19 and TRBJ2-2; 9 bases match TRBD1. Germline CDR1 reads LNHDA; CDR2 reads SQIVND (reference sequence). The J segment lost 5 bases and the V segment lost 9 bases, leaving 7 bases of the junction unmatched. The length of the CDR3 is 14 residues. This CDR3 is CASYGQGTTGELFF. The CDR3 DNA reads TGTGCCAGCTACGGACAGGGGACAACCGGGGAGCTGTTTTTT.

The V gene is TRBV12-5, the J gene TRBJ1-5; tentative D call: TRBD1 (5 bases). CDR3 length: 18 amino acids. Germline V CDR1 and CDR2: LGHNT, FRNRAP. Trimming removed 1 base from V and 0 bases from J, with 16 bases in between. Written as DNA, the CDR3 is TGTGCTAGTGGTTTGGCCCTCCTGGGGCAGAATAGCAATCAGCCCCAGCATTTT. It yields the protein CASGLALLGQNSNQPQHF.